These T cell receptor beta chains were read from a single sample in a study of CD4 and CD8 cells across lung adenocarcinoma regions. Each CDR3 protein is one row after TCRdb ran MiXCR on the PCR reads. The sample holds about 3,400 distinct CDR3 sequences, around 60% seen once. The sample consisted of CD4+ T cells from the center of a lung tumor. These receptors all come from a female donor with lung adenocarcinoma. The CD4 and CD8 labels of this study may be unreliable. The CDR3 runs from the conserved cysteine through the conserved F or W. D genes are given only for firm matches. Some rows have no size entry. The others give once, few or many, or a class for an expanded clone.

cdr3_nt: TGTGCCAGCAGTTACTGGGGACTAGCGGGAGGGAAAGAGACCCAGTACTTC
cdr3_aa: CASSYWGLAGGKETQYF
clone_size: .
d_call: TRBD2
cdr3_length: 17
v_call: TRBV6-5
j_call: TRBJ2-5

cdr3_nt: TGTGCCAGCAGCGTCTCAAGCGGGAGGGGGTACGAGCAGTACTTC
cdr3_aa: CASSVSSGRGYEQYF
clone_size: .
d_call: TRBD2
cdr3_length: 15
v_call: TRBV6-1
j_call: TRBJ2-7

cdr3_nt: TGTGCCAGCAGCCCCCATGGGGGAACGGGCTACAATGAGCAGTTCTTC
cdr3_aa: CASSPHGGTGYNEQFF
clone_size: medium-sized
d_call: .
cdr3_length: 16
v_call: TRBV7-2
j_call: TRBJ2-1

cdr3_nt: TGCGCCACGGGGCTGGAAGCCACAAATACGCAGTACTTC
cdr3_aa: CATGLEATNTQYF
clone_size: .
d_call: .
cdr3_length: 13
v_call: TRBV10-1
j_call: TRBJ2-4

cdr3_nt: TGTGCCAGCAGCTCCTTCCCCGGGTACCAAGAGACCCAGTACTTC
cdr3_aa: CASSSFPGYQETQYF
clone_size: few
d_call: .
cdr3_length: 15
v_call: TRBV7-2
j_call: TRBJ2-5

cdr3_nt: TGCGCCAGCTTGCTGAGGGGAAAATCCACAGATACGCAGTATTTT
cdr3_aa: CASLLRGKSTDTQYF
clone_size: .
d_call: .
cdr3_length: 15
v_call: TRBV10-1
j_call: TRBJ2-3

cdr3_nt: TGCGCCACCGAACTAGGAGCCAAAGACATGCAGTACTTT
cdr3_aa: CATELGAKDMQYF
clone_size: .
d_call: .
cdr3_length: 13
v_call: TRBV10-1
j_call: TRBJ2-4

cdr3_nt: TGTGCCAGGAGCGACCTTGGCGGGGGCCAAAACATTCAGTACTTC
cdr3_aa: CARSDLGGGQNIQYF
clone_size: .
d_call: .
cdr3_length: 15
v_call: TRBV6-1
j_call: TRBJ2-4

cdr3_nt: TGTGCCAGCAGTGCGGCTAGCGGGGGTCTTAGCTCCTACAATGAGCAGTTCTTC
cdr3_aa: CASSAASGGLSSYNEQFF
clone_size: .
d_call: TRBD2
cdr3_length: 18
v_call: TRBV6-1
j_call: TRBJ2-1

cdr3_nt: TGTGCCAGCAGAGGGGCGCTTGGGGCAGATACGCAGTATTTT
cdr3_aa: CASRGALGADTQYF
clone_size: few
d_call: .
cdr3_length: 14
v_call: TRBV6-1
j_call: TRBJ2-3

cdr3_nt: TGTGCCAGCAGTTACGGCCTAGGACAAGAGACCCAGTACTTC
cdr3_aa: CASSYGLGQETQYF
clone_size: .
d_call: .
cdr3_length: 14
v_call: TRBV6-5
j_call: TRBJ2-5

cdr3_nt: TGCGCCAGCAGCCCTCTGGGAAGCGGGAGTCACAATGAGCAGTTCTTC
cdr3_aa: CASSPLGSGSHNEQFF
clone_size: few
d_call: TRBD2
cdr3_length: 16
v_call: TRBV4-1
j_call: TRBJ2-1

cdr3_nt: TGTGCCAGCAGTCGGCTTTTGGGTGAGCAGTTCTTC
cdr3_aa: CASSRLLGEQFF
clone_size: .
d_call: .
cdr3_length: 12
v_call: TRBV6-1
j_call: TRBJ2-1

cdr3_nt: TGTGCCAGCAGTCGACGTACGGGACTAGCGGGCCAAGAGACCCAGTACTTC
cdr3_aa: CASSRRTGLAGQETQYF
clone_size: .
d_call: TRBD2
cdr3_length: 17
v_call: TRBV6-1
j_call: TRBJ2-5

cdr3_nt: TGTGCCAGCAGTCCTTTAGCGGAGAGCTCCTACGAGCAGTACTTC
cdr3_aa: CASSPLAESSYEQYF
clone_size: medium-sized
d_call: .
cdr3_length: 15
v_call: TRBV6-1
j_call: TRBJ2-7

cdr3_nt: TGCGCCACCGAGCTAGAAGGTCCAGAGACGCAGTATTTC
cdr3_aa: CATELEGPETQYF
clone_size: .
d_call: .
cdr3_length: 13
v_call: TRBV10-1
j_call: TRBJ2-3

cdr3_nt: TGTGCCAGCAGCTTAGATACTGAAGCTTTCTTT
cdr3_aa: CASSLDTEAFF
clone_size: few
d_call: .
cdr3_length: 11
v_call: TRBV7-8
j_call: TRBJ1-1

cdr3_nt: TGTGCCAGCAGTTTGGGGACTAGCGGTGAGCAGTACTTC
cdr3_aa: CASSLGTSGEQYF
clone_size: .
d_call: TRBD2
cdr3_length: 13
v_call: TRBV28
j_call: TRBJ2-7

cdr3_nt: TGTGCCAGCAGCTCTTCGGACAGGGGAGGCAATGAGCAGTTCTTC
cdr3_aa: CASSSSDRGGNEQFF
clone_size: large
d_call: TRBD1
cdr3_length: 15
v_call: TRBV6-5
j_call: TRBJ2-1

cdr3_nt: TGTGCCAGCAGTTACGTAGCGGGAAGCCCAGACGAGCAGTACTTC
cdr3_aa: CASSYVAGSPDEQYF
clone_size: once
d_call: TRBD2
cdr3_length: 15
v_call: TRBV6-2/TRBV6-3
j_call: TRBJ2-7

cdr3_nt: TGTGCCAGCATCCGGACAGGCACACCTTCCTACGAGCAGTACTTC
cdr3_aa: CASIRTGTPSYEQYF
clone_size: few
d_call: TRBD1
cdr3_length: 15
v_call: TRBV6-1
j_call: TRBJ2-7

cdr3_nt: TGTGCCAGCAGCTTGGACAGGGACCACGAGCAGTACTTC
cdr3_aa: CASSLDRDHEQYF
clone_size: .
d_call: TRBD1
cdr3_length: 13
v_call: TRBV6-1
j_call: TRBJ2-7

cdr3_nt: TGTGCCTGGAGTGTACGAACTAGCGGGAGGGTCCACAATGAGCAGTTCTTC
cdr3_aa: CAWSVRTSGRVHNEQFF
clone_size: .
d_call: TRBD2
cdr3_length: 17
v_call: TRBV30
j_call: TRBJ2-1

cdr3_nt: TGCGCCACCGAACTAGAAGCTACAGACATTCAGTACTTT
cdr3_aa: CATELEATDIQYF
clone_size: .
d_call: .
cdr3_length: 13
v_call: TRBV10-1
j_call: TRBJ2-3

cdr3_nt: TGTGCCAGCAGCCCAGGAATCGGACCGAGGGAGCAGTACTTC
cdr3_aa: CASSPGIGPREQYF
clone_size: once
d_call: .
cdr3_length: 14
v_call: TRBV11-2
j_call: TRBJ2-5

cdr3_nt: TGTGCCTGGATGGCCGGGGTTTCCACCGGGGAGCTGTTTTTT
cdr3_aa: CAWMAGVSTGELFF
clone_size: few
d_call: .
cdr3_length: 14
v_call: TRBV30
j_call: TRBJ2-2

cdr3_nt: TGCGCCAGCAGCAAAACTAGCGGAGAATACGAGCAGTACTTC
cdr3_aa: CASSKTSGEYEQYF
clone_size: few
d_call: TRBD2
cdr3_length: 14
v_call: TRBV4-1
j_call: TRBJ2-7

cdr3_nt: TGTGCCAGCAGCTTAGGCGGACAGGCTAACACCGGGGAGCTGTTTTTT
cdr3_aa: CASSLGGQANTGELFF
clone_size: .
d_call: TRBD1
cdr3_length: 16
v_call: TRBV7-2
j_call: TRBJ2-2

cdr3_nt: TGTGCCAGCAGCCAAGATCAGGGTAGCGAGACCCAGTACTTC
cdr3_aa: CASSQDQGSETQYF
clone_size: large
d_call: .
cdr3_length: 14
v_call: TRBV14
j_call: TRBJ2-5

cdr3_nt: TGTGCCAGCAGAGACCTAGGGAGGGGCCTCTACAATGAGCAGTTCTTC
cdr3_aa: CASRDLGRGLYNEQFF
clone_size: .
d_call: TRBD2
cdr3_length: 16
v_call: TRBV6-1
j_call: TRBJ2-1

cdr3_nt: TGTGCCAGCAGCTACACCGGGACAGGGCATACCAAAAACATTCAGTACTTC
cdr3_aa: CASSYTGTGHTKNIQYF
clone_size: large
d_call: TRBD1
cdr3_length: 17
v_call: TRBV7-2
j_call: TRBJ2-4

cdr3_nt: TGTGCCAGCAGTGACGGGAGCGGGAGTGCAGATACGCAGTATTTT
cdr3_aa: CASSDGSGSADTQYF
clone_size: .
d_call: TRBD2
cdr3_length: 15
v_call: TRBV6-4
j_call: TRBJ2-3

cdr3_nt: TGCGCCACGGGGCTGGGAGGTAAAAACATTCAGTACTTC
cdr3_aa: CATGLGGKNIQYF
clone_size: few
d_call: .
cdr3_length: 13
v_call: TRBV10-1
j_call: TRBJ2-4

cdr3_nt: TGCGCCACGGAGCTAGGAGGTAAAAATATTCAGTACTTC
cdr3_aa: CATELGGKNIQYF
clone_size: few
d_call: .
cdr3_length: 13
v_call: TRBV10-1
j_call: TRBJ2-4

cdr3_nt: TGTGCGAGGAGTGAAGCCCGCGACCAAGATACGCAGTACTTT
cdr3_aa: CARSEARDQDTQYF
clone_size: .
d_call: .
cdr3_length: 14
v_call: TRBV6-1
j_call: TRBJ2-3

cdr3_nt: TGTGCCAGCAGGGGAGCTAGCGGCAAAAATATTCAGTATTTC
cdr3_aa: CASRGASGKNIQYF
clone_size: .
d_call: TRBD2
cdr3_length: 14
v_call: TRBV6-1
j_call: TRBJ2-3

cdr3_nt: TGTGCCAGCCGAAAAGCGGGAGGGCCGGGAAATGAGCAGTTCTTC
cdr3_aa: CASRKAGGPGNEQFF
clone_size: .
d_call: TRBD2
cdr3_length: 15
v_call: TRBV6-1
j_call: TRBJ2-1

cdr3_nt: TGTGCCAGCAGCTCCCTCACGGCTAGCGGGGCCTCGACCCAGTACTTC
cdr3_aa: CASSSLTASGASTQYF
clone_size: medium-sized
d_call: TRBD2
cdr3_length: 16
v_call: TRBV7-2
j_call: TRBJ2-5

cdr3_nt: TGTGCCAGCAGTGAAGGATTCCTAGTTGAGCAGTTCTTC
cdr3_aa: CASSEGFLVEQFF
clone_size: .
d_call: .
cdr3_length: 13
v_call: TRBV6-1
j_call: TRBJ2-1

cdr3_nt: TGTGCCAGCAGTTTATCGGGACGGTCCCTTGGAGCCACCTTT
cdr3_aa: CASSLSGRSLGATF
clone_size: .
d_call: .
cdr3_length: 14
v_call: TRBV27
j_call: TRBJ1-2

cdr3_nt: TGTGCCAGCAGTCGCCGGGACAGGAGCTCCTACGAGCAGTACTTC
cdr3_aa: CASSRRDRSSYEQYF
clone_size: medium-sized
d_call: TRBD1
cdr3_length: 15
v_call: TRBV6-1
j_call: TRBJ2-7

cdr3_nt: TGTGCCAGCAGTTCCTACGACAGGGGTGGGGAGACCCAGTACTTC
cdr3_aa: CASSSYDRGGETQYF
clone_size: .
d_call: TRBD1
cdr3_length: 15
v_call: TRBV6-5
j_call: TRBJ2-5

cdr3_nt: TGTGCCAGCAGTGAAGGAGGGCACGGGGCAGTAGCCCAAGACACCCAGTACTTC
cdr3_aa: CASSEGGHGAVAQDTQYF
clone_size: .
d_call: .
cdr3_length: 18
v_call: TRBV6-1
j_call: TRBJ2-4

cdr3_nt: TGCGCCTCGGGACTGGGAGGTAAAAATATTCAGTACTTC
cdr3_aa: CASGLGGKNIQYF
clone_size: .
d_call: .
cdr3_length: 13
v_call: TRBV10-1
j_call: TRBJ2-4

cdr3_nt: TGTGCCTGGAGTGTATATTCGGGGTTAGCCAAAAACATTCAGTACTTC
cdr3_aa: CAWSVYSGLAKNIQYF
clone_size: .
d_call: .
cdr3_length: 16
v_call: TRBV30
j_call: TRBJ2-4

cdr3_nt: TGTGCCAGCAGCTTAACCAATCACCCCTACAATGAGCAGTTCTTC
cdr3_aa: CASSLTNHPYNEQFF
clone_size: .
d_call: .
cdr3_length: 15
v_call: TRBV11-1
j_call: TRBJ2-1